The rows below give T cell receptor beta chains drawn from one sample of a study of Ad26.COV2.S vaccination and SARS-CoV-2 variants. TCRdb's copy holds only in-frame clones and misses some; the assay was immunoSEQ multiplex PCR. The data contain 400,000 to 500,000 clones, about 91% of them singletons. Sequencing was performed on peripheral blood, taken in a trial of Ad26.COV2.S vaccine versus placebo. The source of these receptors is a person aged 18-60 years who received the Ad26.COV2.S COVID-19 vaccine or a placebo. The CDR3 runs from the conserved cysteine through the conserved F or W. The D gene is left open where the match is weak. Clone size appears in some rows only: once, few, many, or a class for an expanded clone.

TRBD1	TRBV18	TRBJ1-5	NA	CASSPTLQGIGQPQHF	TGTGCCAGCTCACCAACCTTACAGGGGATAGGACAGCCCCAGCATTTT
NA	TRBV5-1	TRBJ1-1	once	CASSQNQGTEAFF	TGCGCCAGCAGCCAAAACCAGGGCACTGAAGCTTTCTTT
TRBD2	TRBV2	TRBJ2-1	NA	CASLREGEQFF	TGTGCCAGCCTAAGGGAGGGTGAGCAGTTCTTC
NA	TRBV9	TRBJ2-3	NA	CASSVGSHTQYF	TGTGCCAGCAGCGTAGGATCTCATACGCAGTATTTT
NA	TRBV24-1	TRBJ1-1	few	CATSAPNTEAFF	TGTGCCACCAGCGCCCCGAACACTGAAGCTTTCTTT
NA	TRBV5-6	TRBJ2-1	NA	CASRFEGEQFF	TGTGCCAGCAGGTTCGAGGGTGAGCAGTTCTTC
NA	TRBV2	TRBJ1-5	once	CASSATDYNQPQHF	TGTGCCAGCAGCGCCACCGATTACAATCAGCCCCAGCATTTT
NA	TRBV24-1	TRBJ2-1	NA	CATSDPASGPTYEQFF	TGTGCCACCAGTGATCCCGCCTCGGGACCGACCTATGAGCAGTTCTTC
NA	TRBV20-1	TRBJ2-1	NA	CSARAYNEQFF	TGCAGTGCCAGGGCCTACAATGAGCAGTTCTTC
TRBD1	TRBV4-1	TRBJ1-2	NA	CASSRDTGQGVGGYTF	TGCGCCAGCAGCCGGGACACGGGACAGGGAGTTGGAGGCTACACCTTC
TRBD2	TRBV13	TRBJ2-2	NA	CASSLGPLLTSYTGELFF	TGTGCCAGCAGCTTAGGCCCTCTCTTGACTAGCTACACCGGGGAGCTGTTTTTT
TRBD2	TRBV19	TRBJ2-1	NA	CASSMDGGAVGYNEQFF	TGTGCCAGTAGTATGGACGGGGGGGCGGTAGGCTACAATGAGCAGTTCTTC
TRBD1	TRBV5-4	TRBJ1-1	NA	CASEIGGTGGRKTEAFF	TGTGCCAGCGAAATCGGCGGGACAGGGGGCCGTAAAACTGAAGCTTTCTTT
TRBD1	TRBV5-1	TRBJ1-3	NA	CASSLAGQGFGNTIYF	TGCGCCAGCAGCTTGGCGGGACAGGGGTTTGGAAACACCATATATTTT
NA	TRBV19	TRBJ2-3	NA	CASRGIDRGNTQYF	TGTGCCAGTAGAGGGATCGATAGGGGAAATACGCAGTATTTT
NA	TRBV7-3	TRBJ2-1	NA	CASSRNSLGFYNEQFF	TGTGCCAGCAGCCGAAACTCGCTCGGGTTCTACAATGAGCAGTTCTTC
TRBD1	TRBV5-4	TRBJ1-2	NA	CASRLTGTGGSGYTF	TGTGCCAGCCGCCTTACAGGGACAGGGGGAAGTGGCTACACCTTC
TRBD2	TRBV3-1/TRBV3-2	TRBJ2-1	NA	CASSQVAGLAFVEQFF	TGTGCCAGCAGCCAAGTAGCGGGACTAGCGTTTGTTGAGCAGTTCTTC
TRBD1	TRBV7-3	TRBJ2-5	NA	CASSLDRGQETQYF	TGTGCCAGCAGCTTAGACAGGGGTCAAGAGACCCAGTACTTC
NA	TRBV5-1	TRBJ1-2	NA	CASSFVEGGYGYTF	TGCGCCAGCAGCTTCGTAGAAGGGGGCTATGGCTACACCTTC
NA	TRBV7-2	TRBJ1-5	few	CASSLGDRSNQPQHF	TGTGCCAGCAGCTTAGGCGACAGAAGCAATCAGCCCCAGCATTTT
NA	TRBV5-6	TRBJ1-1	NA	CASSLDSFIEAFF	TGTGCCAGCAGCTTGGACAGCTTCATCGAAGCTTTCTTT
NA	TRBV6-2/TRBV6-3	TRBJ2-4	NA	CASSDGQDGGPKNIQYF	TGTGCCAGCAGTGACGGACAGGACGGGGGTCCCAAAAACATTCAGTACTTC
NA	TRBV28	TRBJ1-6	NA	CAIQASGSPLHF	TGTGCCATCCAGGCTAGTGGATCACCCCTCCACTTT
NA	TRBV3-1/TRBV3-2	TRBJ1-1	NA	CASSQGEGSTEAFF	TGTGCCAGCAGCCAAGGGGAGGGTTCCACTGAAGCTTTCTTT
NA	TRBV2	TRBJ2-1	NA	CASTSRVSYNEQFF	TGTGCCAGCACATCGAGGGTATCCTACAATGAGCAGTTCTTC
NA	TRBV24-1	TRBJ1-5	few	CATSDSGTPQHF	TGTGCCACCAGTGACTCGGGAACGCCCCAGCATTTT
NA	TRBV28	TRBJ1-1	NA	CASSLMWGGWTRTEAFF	TGTGCCAGCAGTTTAATGTGGGGGGGTTGGACGCGGACTGAAGCTTTCTTT
TRBD1	TRBV3-1/TRBV3-2	TRBJ1-1	once	CASSQEPRGRTEAFF	TGTGCCAGCAGCCAAGAGCCCAGGGGGCGAACTGAAGCTTTCTTT
TRBD2	TRBV7-3	TRBJ2-1	NA	CASSPGLAGSGEQFF	TGTGCCAGCAGCCCTGGACTAGCGGGGTCGGGTGAGCAGTTCTTC
TRBD1	TRBV7-8	TRBJ1-5	NA	CASSYDQGTGGNQPQHF	TGTGCCAGCAGTTACGATCAAGGGACAGGGGGGAATCAGCCCCAGCATTTT
NA	TRBV7-2	TRBJ2-1	NA	CASSLESYYNEQFF	TGTGCCAGCAGCTTGGAGTCCTACTACAATGAGCAGTTCTTC
NA	TRBV28	TRBJ2-2	NA	CASSHNRDFLHRELFF	TGTGCCAGCAGTCACAACCGGGACTTCTTACACCGGGAGCTGTTTTTT
NA	TRBV21-1	TRBJ1-3	NA	CASGIYRTSYSGNTIYF	TGTGCCAGCGGGATATACAGGACTTCCTACTCTGGAAACACCATATATTTT
NA	TRBV4-2	TRBJ1-3	few	CASSPTWGSGNTIYF	TGTGCCAGCAGCCCGACCTGGGGCTCTGGAAACACCATATATTTT
NA	TRBV11-3	TRBJ2-4	NA	CASSLQLAKNIQYF	TGTGCCAGCAGCTTACAGCTAGCCAAAAACATTCAGTACTTC
NA	TRBV3-1/TRBV3-2	TRBJ1-6	few	CASKNTGLNSPLHF	TGTGCCAGCAAGAATACCGGACTTAATTCACCCCTCCACTTT
TRBD1	TRBV5-1	TRBJ1-4	NA	CASSFEGQGIEKLFF	TGCGCCAGCAGCTTTGAGGGACAGGGTATAGAAAAACTGTTTTTT
NA	TRBV6-5	TRBJ1-2	NA	CASSYYTNYGYTF	TGTGCCAGCAGTTACTATACGAACTATGGCTACACCTTC
TRBD1	TRBV28	TRBJ2-7	NA	CASTGTGVHEQYF	TGTGCCAGCACCGGGACAGGGGTCCACGAGCAGTACTTC
NA	TRBV5-8	TRBJ1-5	NA	CASSLTPAQHF	TGTGCCAGCAGCTTGACTCCCGCCCAGCATTTT
NA	TRBV18	TRBJ2-7	NA	CASSHSYEQYF	TGTGCCAGCTCTCACTCCTACGAGCAGTACTTC
NA	TRBV5-1	TRBJ2-3	NA	CASSFSTDTQYF	TGCGCCAGCAGCTTCTCCACAGATACGCAGTATTTT
NA	TRBV12-5	TRBJ1-1	NA	CASGIGRLSGPEAFF	TGTGCTAGTGGTATAGGACGACTGTCGGGCCCTGAAGCTTTCTTT
NA	TRBV13	TRBJ2-7	many	CASSLLGGQYEQYF	TGTGCCAGCAGCTTACTCGGCGGGCAATACGAGCAGTACTTC
NA	TRBV28	TRBJ2-5	NA	CASIRGGDQETQYF	TGTGCCAGCATCAGGGGGGGGGACCAAGAGACCCAGTACTTC
TRBD2	TRBV13	TRBJ2-3	once	CASSSRTSGRVTTDTQYF	TGTGCCAGCAGCTCTCGGACTAGCGGGAGGGTTACCACAGATACGCAGTATTTT
NA	TRBV29-1	TRBJ2-3	NA	CSVEWATDTQYF	TGCAGCGTTGAATGGGCTACAGATACGCAGTATTTT
NA	TRBV7-2	TRBJ2-3	NA	CASSLWASADTQYF	TGTGCCAGCAGCTTGTGGGCTAGCGCAGATACGCAGTATTTT